This TCR beta chain was sequenced in a study of CD8+CD57+ T cells in acquired aplastic anemia. The wider study: Around 3.2 ug was the average amount of DNA from sorted CD4+ and CD8+ cells.

Whole-study results and caveats: Patients were compared with controls for CD8+ Simpson's diversity, and no significant difference emerged.

Patients included in sequencing had previously demonstrated CD8+CD57+ cell expansion by flow cytometry. The patients, all of them, had severe acquired aplastic anemia. Patients were untreated when blood was sampled. Genomic DNA, the template, was used for profiling of the TCR beta VDJ and CDR3. TCRdb analysed the reads with MiXCR anew, one entry per CDR3 protein. The profile shows over 150,000 distinct CDR3 sequences, around 63% of them singletons. This clonotype was seen just once. As yet, its antigen is unknown. One end of the junction varies from germline; a read error may be responsible. The CDR3 is 15 residues long. Germline V lookup: CDR1 LNHDA, CDR2 SQIVND (reference sequence).

The sequence was obtained from a human donor with aplastic anemia. The rearrangement joins TRBV19 to TRBJ2-1; TRBD2 matches 7 bases. Sequenced: sorted CD4+, CD8+, or CD8+CD57+ T cells (not recorded which) from PBMCs. The CDR3 DNA reads as TGTGCCAGTAGTACGTCGACTAGCTCCTATAATGAGCAGTTCTTC. This codes for CASSTSTSSYNEQFF.